Listed below are T cell receptor beta chains from one sample, sequenced in a study of T-cell reconstitution after alpha-beta-depleted transplantation in children. Each CDR3 protein gets one entry after TCRdb re-called the PCR reads with MiXCR. The table lists about 460,000 distinct CDR3 sequences, roughly a tenth of them singletons. The sample here was PBMCs, taken before TCRalphabeta/CD19-depleted stem cell transplant. These receptors were collected from a child aged 2 to 10 with inherited bone marrow failure, due to receive a stem cell transplant. Both conserved end residues are part of each CDR3.

v_call	j_call	cdr3_aa
TRBV28	TRBJ2-3	CASSRLRTSTDTQYF
TRBV5-1	TRBJ2-2	CASSFTSGGNTGELFF
TRBV12-3/TRBV12-4	TRBJ2-7	CASTLTPGLSYEQYF
TRBV4-2	TRBJ2-5	CASSQDWRGGETQYF
TRBV18	TRBJ2-5	CASSPLQQAETQYF
TRBV7-2	TRBJ2-2	CASSHGGPGELFF
TRBV4-1	TRBJ2-4	CASSQVGERGSSGTRTKNIQYF
TRBV29-1	TRBJ1-2	CSVEDRTLDRGGFYGYTF
TRBV9	TRBJ2-1	CASSASGVFDEQFF
TRBV24-1	TRBJ2-1	CATSWGGLEGSKVEQFF
TRBV11-2	TRBJ2-3	CASSRETYSDTQYF
TRBV14	TRBJ2-1	CASSQGARGASYNEQFF
TRBV28	TRBJ2-7	CASSYEGPSYEQYF
TRBV4-3	TRBJ2-1	CASSPSVSYNEQFF
TRBV10-3	TRBJ2-2	CAISARLAGVLVTGELFF
TRBV5-1	TRBJ1-1	CASSLLRESWNTEAFF
TRBV29-1	TRBJ2-5	CSLGLASQETQYF
TRBV20-1	TRBJ1-5	CSAKQGDQPQHF
TRBV6-2/TRBV6-3	TRBJ1-5	CASSYADRANQPQHF
TRBV5-6	TRBJ2-3	CASSLAGPAHTQYF
TRBV4-3	TRBJ2-2	CASSQDRDTGELFF
TRBV30	TRBJ2-7	CASGDRVEHEQYF
TRBV19	TRBJ2-2	CASSEIRDTYYTGELFF